This TCR beta chain was retrieved from a study of T cell responses to AZD1222 COVID-19 vaccine. General observations from the study: It was only after the peak T cell response that any repertoires were sampled. The donor group comprised mostly white British people and more females; the analysis possibly underestimated clonal diversity. Two AZD1222 doses significantly raised spike-specific TCR breadth and depth over controls.

On this clone itself: The antigen is undetermined.

TCRdb's table, derived via immunoSEQ multiplex PCR, lists solely in-frame clones and lacks some. Here the sample spans some 110,000 clones, about four fifths being singletons. The CDR3 runs to 17 residues. V lost 3 bases and J 5 bases, leaving 23 bases between the germline ends. Germline CDR1 reads SGHDT; CDR2 reads YYEEEE. The chain links TRBV5-6 to TRBJ2-5; D possibly matches TRBD1 or TRBD2 (5 bases each). The clonotype was recovered from an adult in good health. This material consisted of peripheral blood, taken on day 0 of AZD1222 vaccination. The CDR3 is CASSSPIPGPPKETQYF. For the CDR3, the DNA is TGTGCCAGCAGCTCCCCAATACCGGGACCCCCGAAGGAGACCCAGTACTTC.